Described below is a single T cell receptor beta chain sequence and its context. Its antigen is as yet unknown. The sample comes from a study of T cell repertoires in cytomegalovirus infection. On the study more broadly: Newly reported HLA-C-restricted and thoroughly characterized HLA-B-restricted CMV epitopes were employed. A matching HLA type, together with CMV infection, was signaled by public TCR beta signatures.

General study results and limits: Predominance within the ex vivo response was attributable to HLA-C-restricted CMV-specific TCR beta clonotypes. Public TCR beta family frequency separated CMV-and-HLA carriers, including in an independent cohort.

This CDR3 spans 13 amino acids. Germline CDR1 is MNHGY and CDR2 is SAAAGT. V lost 0 bases to trimming and J lost 9 bases, with 8 bases between them. In TCRdb, the reads were re-called with MiXCR into one record per CDR3 protein. This table holds some 480,000 distinct CDR3 sequences, 33% found once. The input for sequencing was cultured PBMCs, taken from culture after CMV antigen stimulation. The receptor comes from a human donor in good health (CMV status not recorded). Some clones in this sample may be carry-over from other donors' samples. V and J are TRBV6-8 and TRBJ2-2; D ambiguous. The CDR3 coding sequence is TGTGCCAGCAGTTACTCGGGTGGTCGGGAGCTGTTTTTT. Its translation: CASSYSGGRELFF.